Following are 15 T cell receptor beta chains from one sample sequenced in a study of cytomegalovirus exposure and HLA in healthy donors. PCR involved 60 Vbeta and 13 Jbeta primers. Method: immunoSEQ multiplex PCR; TCRdb's copy keeps in-frame clones and lacks some. The sample records about 180,000 clones, roughly 85% being singletons. The specimen sequenced was PBMCs. These receptors all stem from a woman aged 40 to 50 in good health and CMV-seronegative.

The rearrangement uses TRBV30 and TRBJ1-1; tentatively, D is TRBD1 (6 bases). V lost 8 bases, J lost 11 bases, and 15 bases lay in between. Germline-derived CDR1 and CDR2 are GTSNPN and SVGIG (reference sequence). This CDR3 comprises 10 residues. CDR3 sequence (DNA): TGTGCCAGCCAGGGGCACTGGGCTTTCTTT. It is translated as CASQGHWAFF.

The V gene is TRBV9, the J gene TRBJ2-1; 11 nucleotides agree with TRBD2. V lost 6 bases to trimming and J lost 1 base; unmatched junction nucleotides: 3. The CDR3 contains 15 residues. Per germline, CDR1 SGDLS and CDR2 YYNGEE. CDR3: CASTSGGQSYNEQFF. The CDR3 coding sequence is TGTGCCAGCACTAGCGGGGGGCAGTCCTACAATGAGCAGTTCTTC. Variable domain in full (rest from reference TRBV9 and TRBJ2-1): DSGVTQTPKHLITATGQRVTLRCSPRSGDLSVYWYQQSLDQGLQFLIQYYNGEERAKGNILERFSAQQFPDLHSELNLSSLELGDSALYFCASTSGGQSYNEQFFGPGTRLTVL.

The J gene is TRBJ1-5, the V gene TRBV2, with TRBD1 identical over 8 bases. The CDR3 extends over 17 amino acids. V lost 1 base, J lost 1 base, and 6 bases stayed unmatched. The germline CDR1 and CDR2 sequences are SNHLY and FYNNEI. The CDR3 sequence is CASSEGQGWYSNQPQHF. The CDR3 DNA reads as TGTGCCAGCAGTGAAGGACAGGGGTGGTACAGCAATCAGCCCCAGCATTTT. The whole variable domain, remainder taken from reference TRBV2 and TRBJ1-5, is EPEVTQTPSHQVTQMGQEVILRCVPISNHLYFYWYRQILGQKVEFLVSFYNNEISEKSEIFDDQFSVERPDGSNFTLKIRSTKLEDSAMYFCASSEGQGWYSNQPQHFGDGTRLSIL.

Turning to this clone: Sequence at one end of the junction differs from germline and may be a read error. This chain connects TRBV7-7 to TRBJ2-1; tentatively, D is TRBD1 (5 bases). CDR3 length equals 14 residues. CDR1 SSHAT and CDR2 FNYEAQ come from the germline V gene (reference sequence). The CDR3 is CASSLDSLYNEQFF. CDR3 DNA: TGTGCTAGCAGCTTAGACAGCTTATACAATGAGCAGTTCTTC.

The rearrangement joins TRBV5-4 to TRBJ2-5, with 7 bases aligning to TRBD1. Germline loops: CDR1 SGHNT, CDR2 YYREEE (reference sequence). V shed 0 bases, J shed 3 bases, and the junction held 2 bases outside the gene matches. The CDR3 runs 14 residues. The CDR3 is CASSLVGTEETQYF. CDR3 bases: TGTGCCAGCAGCTTGGTTGGGACAGAAGAGACCCAGTACTTC.

The rearrangement uses TRBV25-1 and TRBJ2-7; TRBD1 agrees at 8 bases. Losses at the gene ends were 1 base for V and 4 bases for J; bases not matched to a gene: 6. The CDR3 is 15 residues long. Germline V gives CDR1 MGHDK, CDR2 SYGVNS. CDR3 loop: CASSEFSQGAYEQYF. DNA of the CDR3: TGTGCCAGCAGTGAATTTAGCCAGGGGGCTTACGAGCAGTACTTC.

V and J are TRBV5-1 and TRBJ2-6, with 8 bases lining up with TRBD1. CDR1 and CDR2 (germline): SGHRS, YFSETQ. This CDR3 is built from 19 residues. J gave up 1 base and V 0 bases, and 9 bases lay outside the gene matches. This CDR3 reads CASSLDGPGGPSGANVLTF. The CDR3 DNA reads TGCGCCAGCAGCTTGGATGGACCAGGGGGCCCATCTGGGGCCAACGTCCTGACTTTC.

This clone was seen only a few times. The chain employs TRBV9 and TRBJ1-1; D call uncertain. Trimming removed 0 bases at V and 0 bases at J, with 6 bases between. This CDR3 spans 14 amino acids. CDR1 is SGDLS and CDR2 is YYNGEE in the germline V gene. The CDR3 loop reads CASSVGTVNTEAFF. CDR3 nucleotides: TGTGCCAGCAGCGTAGGCACGGTGAACACTGAAGCTTTCTTT.

The rearrangement joins TRBV7-6 to TRBJ2-1; no firm D call. This CDR3 has 17 amino acids. Germline assignment: CDR1 SGHVS and CDR2 FNYEAQ. V was pared by 3 bases and J by 6 bases, with 21 bases between. The CDR3 spells CASSFLARLSQVNEQFF. For the CDR3, the DNA is TGTGCCAGCAGCTTCTTGGCCAGGTTGTCGCAGGTCAATGAGCAGTTCTTC.

This sequence joins TRBV5-1 and TRBJ2-1; 10 positions match TRBD1. V lost 5 bases, J lost 4 bases, and 15 bases stayed unmatched. Germline loops: CDR1 SGHRS, CDR2 YFSETQ. The CDR3 length is 18 residues. CDR3 sequence: CASRPTGGRTIMYNEQFF. The DNA for the CDR3 is TGCGCCAGCAGGCCGACAGGGGGCCGTACGATTATGTACAATGAGCAGTTCTTC.

This chain uses TRBV6-1 with TRBJ1-5, with a weak D call TRBD1 (5 bases). Germline loops: CDR1 MNHNS, CDR2 SASEGT. This CDR3 is built from 14 residues. The V gene lost 5 bases and the J gene lost 3 bases, with 11 bases spanning the gap. The CDR3 DNA sequence: TGTGCCAGCAGTCCACAGGACGTCAATCAGCCCCAGCATTTT. This translates into CASSPQDVNQPQHF.

This chain links TRBV7-2 with TRBJ1-5; D is unresolved. Trimming took off 1 base at V and 0 bases at J, with 13 bases between the two ends. CDR1 is SGHTA, CDR2 FQGNSA, per germline. The CDR3 extends over 17 amino acids. CDR3 amino acids: CASSLGPAGDSNQPQHF. The CDR3 coding sequence is TGTGCCAGCAGCTTAGGCCCCGCGGGAGATAGCAATCAGCCCCAGCATTTT.

The CDR3 nucleotides are TGTGCCAGCAGCGGCGGACAGGGCCTAGTCCTCCACTTT. Encoded protein: CASSGGQGLVLHF. The chain combines TRBV7-9 with TRBJ1-6; 8 nucleotides line up with TRBD1. Germline trimming cut 5 bases from V and 15 bases from J; bases unmatched to any gene: 9. Germline lookup yields CDR1 SEHNR and CDR2 FQNEAQ (reference sequence). The CDR3 has 13 residues.

This chain joins TRBV6-1 and TRBJ1-1; 9 bases line up with TRBD1. V trimming: 5 bases; J trimming: 4 bases; junction bases outside the gene matches: 8. This CDR3 spans 15 amino acids. Germline V CDR1 and CDR2: MNHNS, SASEGT. The CDR3 spells CASSPRDRVFTEAFF. The CDR3 DNA reads TGTGCCAGCAGTCCACGGGACAGGGTTTTCACTGAAGCTTTCTTT.

The chain recombines TRBV7-9 with TRBJ1-1, with D uncertain. Germline V lookup: CDR1 SEHNR, CDR2 FQNEAQ (reference sequence). CDR3 length: 14 amino acids. V lost 1 base and J lost 0, with 6 bases in between. Written as DNA, the CDR3 is TGTGCCAGCAGCTTAGGTGCGCTGAACACTGAAGCTTTCTTT. It encodes CASSLGALNTEAFF.